Following are 6 T cell receptor beta chains from one sample sequenced in a study of monozygotic twins with inflammatory bowel disease. Reprocessing the 5' RACE reads, TCRdb reports a single entry for every CDR3 protein and omits DNA. The specimen's table records 150,000 to 200,000 distinct CDR3 sequences. Material for sequencing was blood. These receptors all stem from a human donor with ulcerative colitis or Crohn's disease, or a healthy co-twin of an affected twin (not recorded which).

The V gene is TRBV5-4, the J gene TRBJ1-1; there is no DNA to check the TCRdb D call of TRBD1. The CDR3 contains 14 residues. Germline V gene data show CDR1 as SGHNT and CDR2 as YYREEE (reference sequence). The CDR3 protein is CASSPDRRSTEAFF.

This rearrangement joins TRBV2 to TRBJ2-7. This CDR3 comprises 12 residues. Germline V gene lookup returns CDR1 SNHLY and CDR2 FYNNEI. Here the CDR3 reads CAATPTTGEQYF.

The chain joins TRBV7-2 to TRBJ2-1; there is no DNA to check the TCRdb D call of TRBD2. The germline CDR1 and CDR2 sequences are SGHTA and FQGNSA. The CDR3 loop spans 12 amino acids. This CDR3 reads CASSLGLAEQFF.

V and J are TRBV3-1 and TRBJ1-6. The CDR3 sequence is 13 residues long. Germline V CDR1 and CDR2: LGHDT, YNNKEL (reference sequence). CDR3 in amino acids: CASSPQVNSPLHF.

The chain's CDR3 is CASSSGAGGQGEQFF. The chain combines TRBV28 with TRBJ2-1; the TCRdb call, TRBD2, lacks DNA for checking. The germline gives CDR1 MDHEN, CDR2 SYDVKM. The CDR3 is 15 residues long.

V is TRBV12-3 or TRBV12-4 and J is TRBJ2-7; TCRdb's assignment of TRBD1 cannot be checked, as there is no DNA. The CDR3 length is 14 residues. This CDR3 reads CASSHTTGVHEQYF.